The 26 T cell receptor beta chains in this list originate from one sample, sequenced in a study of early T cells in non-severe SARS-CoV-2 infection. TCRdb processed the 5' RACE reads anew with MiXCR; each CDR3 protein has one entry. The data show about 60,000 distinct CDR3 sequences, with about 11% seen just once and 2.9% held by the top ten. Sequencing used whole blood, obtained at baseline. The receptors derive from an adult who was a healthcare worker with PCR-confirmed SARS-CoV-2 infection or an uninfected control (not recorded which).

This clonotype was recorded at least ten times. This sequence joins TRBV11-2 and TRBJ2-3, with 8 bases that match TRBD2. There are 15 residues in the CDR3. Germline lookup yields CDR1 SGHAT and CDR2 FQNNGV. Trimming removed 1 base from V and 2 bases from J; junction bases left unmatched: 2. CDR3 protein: CASSLVAGPTDTQYF. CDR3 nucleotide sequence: TGTGCCAGCAGCTTAGTAGCGGGACCCACAGATACGCAGTATTTT.

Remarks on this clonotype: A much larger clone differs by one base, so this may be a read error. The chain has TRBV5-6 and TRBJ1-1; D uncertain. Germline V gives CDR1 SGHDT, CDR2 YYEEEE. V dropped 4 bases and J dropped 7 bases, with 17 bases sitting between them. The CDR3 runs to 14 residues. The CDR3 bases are TGTGCCAGCAGCCCCACGAGAAGTGAGGATGAAGCTTTCTTT. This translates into CASSPTRSEDEAFF.

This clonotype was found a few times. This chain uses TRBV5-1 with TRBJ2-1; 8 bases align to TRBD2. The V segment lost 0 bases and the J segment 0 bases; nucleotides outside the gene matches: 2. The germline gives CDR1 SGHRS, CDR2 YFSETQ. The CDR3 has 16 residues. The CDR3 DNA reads TGCGCCAGCAGCTTGGCGGGAGGGGCCTCCTACAATGAGCAGTTCTTC. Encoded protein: CASSLAGGASYNEQFF.

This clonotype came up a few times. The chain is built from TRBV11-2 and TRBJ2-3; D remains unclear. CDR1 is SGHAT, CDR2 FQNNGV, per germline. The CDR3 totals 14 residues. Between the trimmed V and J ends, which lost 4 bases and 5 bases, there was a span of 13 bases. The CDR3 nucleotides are TGTGCCAGCAGCTCGACCGCGGCTGAAGATACGCAGTATTTT. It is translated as CASSSTAAEDTQYF.

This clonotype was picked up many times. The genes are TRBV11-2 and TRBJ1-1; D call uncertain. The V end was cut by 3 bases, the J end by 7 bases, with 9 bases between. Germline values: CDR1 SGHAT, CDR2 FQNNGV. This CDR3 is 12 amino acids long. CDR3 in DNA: TGTGCCAGCAGCTTGCCGGTCAGTGAAGCTTTCTTT. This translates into CASSLPVSEAFF.

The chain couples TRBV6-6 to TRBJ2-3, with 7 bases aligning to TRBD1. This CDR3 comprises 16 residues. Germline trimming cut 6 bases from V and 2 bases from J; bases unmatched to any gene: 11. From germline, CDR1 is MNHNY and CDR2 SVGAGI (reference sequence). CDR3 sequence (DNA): TGTGCCAGCAGCCCCGGACAGGCAAAATTCACAGATACGCAGTATTTT. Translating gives CASSPGQAKFTDTQYF.

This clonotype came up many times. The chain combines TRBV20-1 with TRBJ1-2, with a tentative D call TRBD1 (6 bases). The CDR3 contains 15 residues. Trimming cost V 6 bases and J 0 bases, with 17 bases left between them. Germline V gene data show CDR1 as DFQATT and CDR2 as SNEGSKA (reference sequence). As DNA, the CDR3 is TGCAGTGCCCGCGTCAGGGGCCGATCTAACTATGGCTACACCTTC. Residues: CSARVRGRSNYGYTF.

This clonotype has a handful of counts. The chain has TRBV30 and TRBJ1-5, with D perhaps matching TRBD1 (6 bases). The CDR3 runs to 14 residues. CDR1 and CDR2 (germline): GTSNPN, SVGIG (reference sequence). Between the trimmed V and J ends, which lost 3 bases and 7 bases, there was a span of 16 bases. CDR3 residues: CAWSMGHQTQPQHF. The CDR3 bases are TGTGCCTGGAGCATGGGACACCAGACCCAGCCCCAGCATTTT.

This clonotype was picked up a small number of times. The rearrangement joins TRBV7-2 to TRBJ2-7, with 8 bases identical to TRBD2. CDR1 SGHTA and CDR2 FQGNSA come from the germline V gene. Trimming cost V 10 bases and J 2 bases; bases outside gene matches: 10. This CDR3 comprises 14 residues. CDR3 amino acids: CAITRGGGPYEQYF. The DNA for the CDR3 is TGTGCCATCACGCGCGGCGGGGGGCCCTACGAGCAGTACTTC.

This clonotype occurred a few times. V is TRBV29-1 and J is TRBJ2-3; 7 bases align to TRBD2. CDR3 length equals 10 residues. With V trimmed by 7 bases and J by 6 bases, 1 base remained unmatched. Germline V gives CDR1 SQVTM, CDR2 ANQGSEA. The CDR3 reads CSAGGDTQYF. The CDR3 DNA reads TGCAGCGCCGGGGGGGATACGCAGTATTTT.

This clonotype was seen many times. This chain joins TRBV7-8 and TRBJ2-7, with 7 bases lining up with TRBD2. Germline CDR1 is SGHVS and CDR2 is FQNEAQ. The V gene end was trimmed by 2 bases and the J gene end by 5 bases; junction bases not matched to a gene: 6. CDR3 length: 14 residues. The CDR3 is CASSLFQGGDEQYF. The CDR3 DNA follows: TGTGCCAGCAGCTTATTCCAGGGAGGGGACGAGCAGTACTTC.

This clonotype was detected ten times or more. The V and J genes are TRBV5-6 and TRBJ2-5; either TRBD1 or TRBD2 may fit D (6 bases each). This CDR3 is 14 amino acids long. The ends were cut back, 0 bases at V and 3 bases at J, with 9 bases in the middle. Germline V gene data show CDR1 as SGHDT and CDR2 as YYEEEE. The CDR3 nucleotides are TGTGCCAGCAGCTTGGCGGGGGCGAAAGAGACCCAGTACTTC. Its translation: CASSLAGAKETQYF.

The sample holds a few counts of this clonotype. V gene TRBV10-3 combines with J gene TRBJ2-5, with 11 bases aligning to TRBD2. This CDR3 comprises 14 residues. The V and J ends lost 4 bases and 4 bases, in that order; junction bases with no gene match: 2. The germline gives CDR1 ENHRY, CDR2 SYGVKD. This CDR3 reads CAISASGGSETQYF. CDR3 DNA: TGTGCCATCAGTGCTAGCGGGGGGTCAGAGACCCAGTACTTC.

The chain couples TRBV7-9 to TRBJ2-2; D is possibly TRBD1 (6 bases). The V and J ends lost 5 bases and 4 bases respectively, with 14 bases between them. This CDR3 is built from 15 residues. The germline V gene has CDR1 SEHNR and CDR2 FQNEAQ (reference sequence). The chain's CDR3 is CASSETRGTTGELFF. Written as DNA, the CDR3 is TGTGCCAGCAGCGAAACGAGGGGGACCACCGGGGAGCTGTTTTTT. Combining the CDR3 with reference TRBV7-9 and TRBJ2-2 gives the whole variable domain DTGVSQNPRHKITKRGQNVTFRCDPISEHNRLYWYRQTLGQGPEFLTYFQNEAQLEKSRLLSDRFSAERPKGSFSTLEIQRTEQGDSAMYLCASSETRGTTGELFFGEGSRLTVL.

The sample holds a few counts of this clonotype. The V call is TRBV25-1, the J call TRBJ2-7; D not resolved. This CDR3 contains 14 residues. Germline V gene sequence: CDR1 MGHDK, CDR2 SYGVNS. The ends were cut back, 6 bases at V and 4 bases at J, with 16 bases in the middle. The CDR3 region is CASSSWAGTYEQYF. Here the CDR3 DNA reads TGTGCCAGCAGCTCCTGGGCAGGAACGTACGAGCAGTACTTC.

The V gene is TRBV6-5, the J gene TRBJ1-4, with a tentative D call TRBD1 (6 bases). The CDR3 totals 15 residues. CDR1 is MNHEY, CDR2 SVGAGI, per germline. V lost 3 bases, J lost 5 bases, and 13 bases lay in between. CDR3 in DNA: TGTGCCAGCAGTTATTTGGGGGCCCCGAATGAAAAACTGTTTTTT. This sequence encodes CASSYLGAPNEKLFF.

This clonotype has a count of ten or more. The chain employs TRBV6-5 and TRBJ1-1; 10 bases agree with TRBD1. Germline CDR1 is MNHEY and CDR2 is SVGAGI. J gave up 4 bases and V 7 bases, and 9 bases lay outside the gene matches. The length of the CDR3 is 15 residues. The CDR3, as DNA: TGTGCCAGCACCCCCCGGGGACAGGGGATCACTGAAGCTTTCTTT. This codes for CASTPRGQGITEAFF.

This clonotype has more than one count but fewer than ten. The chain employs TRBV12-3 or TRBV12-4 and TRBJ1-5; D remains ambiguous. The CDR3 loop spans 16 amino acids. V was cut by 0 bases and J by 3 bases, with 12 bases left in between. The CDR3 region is CASSLAPGRSNQPQHF. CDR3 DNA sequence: TGTGCCAGCAGTTTAGCGCCCGGACGGTCCAATCAGCCCCAGCATTTT.

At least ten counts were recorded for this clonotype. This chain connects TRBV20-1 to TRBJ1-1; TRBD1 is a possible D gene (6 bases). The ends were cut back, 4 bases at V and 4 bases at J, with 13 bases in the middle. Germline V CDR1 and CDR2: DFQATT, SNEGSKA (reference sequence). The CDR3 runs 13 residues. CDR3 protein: CSANGRGGTEAFF. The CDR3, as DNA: TGCAGTGCTAATGGCAGGGGAGGCACTGAAGCTTTCTTT.

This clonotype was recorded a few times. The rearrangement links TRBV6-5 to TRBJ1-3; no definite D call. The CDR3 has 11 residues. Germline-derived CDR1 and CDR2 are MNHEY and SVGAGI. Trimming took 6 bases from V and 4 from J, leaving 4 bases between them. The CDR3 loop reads CASSLGNTIYF. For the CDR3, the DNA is TGTGCCAGCAGCCTCGGAAACACCATATATTTT.

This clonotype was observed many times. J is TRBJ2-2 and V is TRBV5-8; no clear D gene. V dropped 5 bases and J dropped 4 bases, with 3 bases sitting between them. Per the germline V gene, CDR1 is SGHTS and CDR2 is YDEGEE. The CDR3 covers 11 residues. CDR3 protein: CASSSTGELFF. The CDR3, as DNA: TGTGCCAGCAGTTCCACCGGGGAGCTGTTTTTT. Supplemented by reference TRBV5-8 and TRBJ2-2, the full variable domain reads EAGVTQSPTHLIKTRGQQATLRCSPISGHTSVYWYQQALGLGLQFLLWYDEGEERNRGNFPPRFSGRQFPNYSSELNVNALELEDSALYLCASSSTGELFFGEGSRLTVL.

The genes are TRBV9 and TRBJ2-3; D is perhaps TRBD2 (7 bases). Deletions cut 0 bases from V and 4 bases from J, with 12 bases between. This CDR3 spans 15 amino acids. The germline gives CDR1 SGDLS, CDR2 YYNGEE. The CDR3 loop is CASSVAPGGADTQYF. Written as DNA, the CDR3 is TGTGCCAGCAGCGTAGCTCCGGGGGGCGCAGATACGCAGTATTTT.

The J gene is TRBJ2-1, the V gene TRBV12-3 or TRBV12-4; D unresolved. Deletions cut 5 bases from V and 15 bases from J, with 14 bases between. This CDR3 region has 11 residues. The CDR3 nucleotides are TGTGCCAGCAGTGTTGGCCCCTGGTGGTTCTTC. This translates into CASSVGPWWFF.

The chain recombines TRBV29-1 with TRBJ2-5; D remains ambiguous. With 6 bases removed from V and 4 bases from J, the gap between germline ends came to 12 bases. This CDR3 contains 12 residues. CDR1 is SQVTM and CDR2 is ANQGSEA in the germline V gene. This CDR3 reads CSVRPRAETQYF. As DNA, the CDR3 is TGCAGCGTCCGACCACGAGCAGAGACCCAGTACTTC.

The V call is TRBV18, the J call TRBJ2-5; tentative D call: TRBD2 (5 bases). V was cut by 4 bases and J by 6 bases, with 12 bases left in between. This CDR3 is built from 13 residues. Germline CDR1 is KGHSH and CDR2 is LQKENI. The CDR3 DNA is TGTGCCAGCTCACGGGGTAGCGAAAAGACCCAGTACTTC. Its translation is CASSRGSEKTQYF.

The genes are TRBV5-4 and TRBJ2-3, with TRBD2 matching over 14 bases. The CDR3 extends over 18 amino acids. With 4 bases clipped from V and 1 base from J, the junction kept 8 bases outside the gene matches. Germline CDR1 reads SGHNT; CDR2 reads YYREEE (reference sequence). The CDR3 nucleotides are TGTGCCAGCAGCCCGAGCCCGGGACTAGCGGGGGGCACAGATACGCAGTATTTT. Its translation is CASSPSPGLAGGTDTQYF.